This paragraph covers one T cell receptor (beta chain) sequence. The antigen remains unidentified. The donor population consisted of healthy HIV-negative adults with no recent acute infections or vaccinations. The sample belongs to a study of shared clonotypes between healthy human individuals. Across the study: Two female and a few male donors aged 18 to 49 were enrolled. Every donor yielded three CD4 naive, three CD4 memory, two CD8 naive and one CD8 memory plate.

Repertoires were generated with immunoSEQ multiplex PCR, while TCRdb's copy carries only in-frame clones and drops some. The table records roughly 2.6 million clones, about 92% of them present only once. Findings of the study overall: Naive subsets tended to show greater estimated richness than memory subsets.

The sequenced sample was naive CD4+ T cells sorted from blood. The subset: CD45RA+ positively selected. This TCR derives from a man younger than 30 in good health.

The DNA for the CDR3 is TGTGCCAGTAGTCGGGTAGGGATTGGCTACACCTTC. Amino acid sequence: CASSRVGIGYTF. The genes are TRBV19 and TRBJ1-2, with no clear D. Germline CDR1 is LNHDA and CDR2 is SQIVND (reference sequence). CDR3 length: 12 residues. Trimming removed 5 bases at V and 7 bases at J, with 11 bases between.